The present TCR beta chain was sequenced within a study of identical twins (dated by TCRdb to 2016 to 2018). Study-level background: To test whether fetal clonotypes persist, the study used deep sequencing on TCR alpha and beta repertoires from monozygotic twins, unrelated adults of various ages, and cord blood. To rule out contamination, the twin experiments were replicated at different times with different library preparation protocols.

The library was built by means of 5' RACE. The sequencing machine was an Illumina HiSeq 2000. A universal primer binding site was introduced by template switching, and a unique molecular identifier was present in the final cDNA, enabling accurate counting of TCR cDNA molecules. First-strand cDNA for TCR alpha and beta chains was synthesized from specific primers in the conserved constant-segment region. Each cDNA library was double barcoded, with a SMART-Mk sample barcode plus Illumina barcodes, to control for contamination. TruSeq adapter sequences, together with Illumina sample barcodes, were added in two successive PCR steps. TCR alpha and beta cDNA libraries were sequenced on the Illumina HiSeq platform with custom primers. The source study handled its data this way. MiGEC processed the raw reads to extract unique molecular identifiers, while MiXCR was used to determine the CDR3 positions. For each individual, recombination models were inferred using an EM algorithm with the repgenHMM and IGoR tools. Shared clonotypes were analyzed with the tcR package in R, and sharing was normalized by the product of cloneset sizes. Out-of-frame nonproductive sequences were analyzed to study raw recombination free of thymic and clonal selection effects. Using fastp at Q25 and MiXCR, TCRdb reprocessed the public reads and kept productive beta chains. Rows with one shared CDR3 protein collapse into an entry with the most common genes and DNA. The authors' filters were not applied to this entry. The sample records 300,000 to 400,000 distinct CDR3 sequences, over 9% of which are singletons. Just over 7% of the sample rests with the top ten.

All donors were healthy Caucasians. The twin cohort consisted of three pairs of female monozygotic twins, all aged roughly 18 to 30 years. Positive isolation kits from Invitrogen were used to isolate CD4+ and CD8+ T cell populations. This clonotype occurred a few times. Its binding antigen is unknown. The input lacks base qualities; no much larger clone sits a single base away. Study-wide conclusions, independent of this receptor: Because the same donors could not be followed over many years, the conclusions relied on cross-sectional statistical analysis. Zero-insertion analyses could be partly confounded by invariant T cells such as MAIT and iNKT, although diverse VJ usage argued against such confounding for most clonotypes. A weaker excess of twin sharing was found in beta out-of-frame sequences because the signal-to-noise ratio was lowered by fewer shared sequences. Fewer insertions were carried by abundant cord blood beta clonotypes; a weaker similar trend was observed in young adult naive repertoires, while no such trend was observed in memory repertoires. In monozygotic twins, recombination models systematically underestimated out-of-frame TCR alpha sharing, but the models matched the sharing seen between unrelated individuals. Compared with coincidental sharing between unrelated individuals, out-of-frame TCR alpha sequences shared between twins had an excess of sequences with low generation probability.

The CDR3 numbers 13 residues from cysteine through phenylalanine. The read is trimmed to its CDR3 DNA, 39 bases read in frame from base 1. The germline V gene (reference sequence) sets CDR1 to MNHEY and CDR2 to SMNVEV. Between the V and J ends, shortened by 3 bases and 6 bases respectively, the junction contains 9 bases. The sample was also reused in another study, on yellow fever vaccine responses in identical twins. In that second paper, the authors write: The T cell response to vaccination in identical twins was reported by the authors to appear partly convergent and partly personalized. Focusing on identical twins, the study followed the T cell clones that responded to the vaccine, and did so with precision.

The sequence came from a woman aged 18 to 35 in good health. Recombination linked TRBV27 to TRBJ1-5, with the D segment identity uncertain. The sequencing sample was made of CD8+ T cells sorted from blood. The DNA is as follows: TGTGCCAGCAGTTTTGGGTGGTTTCAGCCCCAGCATTTT. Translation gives CASSFGWFQPQHF.